The 30 T cell receptor beta chains given below trace back to one sample, sequenced in a study of T-cell reconstitution after alpha-beta-depleted transplantation in children. Library preparation (for TCRbeta) was performed with unique molecular identifiers. TCRdb reprocessed the PCR reads with MiXCR, giving one entry per CDR3 protein. The data contain 240,000 or so distinct CDR3 sequences, around 7.8% of them singletons. This specimen was PBMCs, mostly from graft donor cells, taken 180 days after TCRalphabeta/CD19-depleted stem cell transplant. All receptors come from a male patient between 10 and 17 years old who had a stem cell transplant for acute lymphoblastic leukemia, so the T cells may come from the graft donor.

In its sample, this clonotype was seen many times. The chain carries TRBV19 and TRBJ2-2, with 7 bases identical to TRBD1. CDR3 length equals 15 residues. Per the germline V gene, CDR1 is LNHDA and CDR2 is SQIVND (reference sequence). After removal of 6 bases from V and 6 bases from J, the junction contained 10 bases not matched to a gene. The DNA of the CDR3 is TGTGCCAGTAGCCGACAGGGTCCTTTCTCCGGGGAGCTGTTTTTT. As protein: CASSRQGPFSGELFF.

This clonotype was picked up many times. The V and J genes are TRBV7-2 and TRBJ1-1, with TRBD1 matching over 7 bases. Germline-derived CDR1 and CDR2 are SGHTA and FQGNSA. The CDR3 is made up of 12 amino acids. V was pared by 6 bases and J by 7 bases, with 5 bases of the junction left unmatched. CDR3 region: CASSYRQGEAFF. CDR3 in DNA: TGTGCCAGCAGTTATAGACAGGGTGAAGCTTTCTTT.

This clonotype was seen repeatedly, ten times or more. This chain links TRBV15 with TRBJ2-2; 8 bases fit TRBD2. The length of the CDR3 is 16 residues. The trim removed 2 bases at V and 6 bases at J, leaving 8 bases unmatched. CDR1 is LNHNV, CDR2 YYDKDF, per germline (reference sequence). The DNA for the CDR3 is TGTGCCACCAGCAGATCGCAAGCGGGAGTTGCCGGGGAGCTGTTTTTT. This gives the protein CATSRSQAGVAGELFF.

This clonotype has only a few counts. The chain joins TRBV24-1 to TRBJ2-7; 12 nucleotides agree with TRBD2. V lost 4 bases to trimming and J lost 3 bases; unmatched junction nucleotides: 3. The CDR3 is 15 amino acids. Germline V gene sequence: CDR1 KGHDR, CDR2 SFDVKD. CDR3 amino acids: CATSERLAGVYEQYF. The CDR3 region has the DNA TGTGCCACCAGTGAACGACTAGCGGGAGTCTACGAGCAGTACTTC.

This clonotype has ten or more counts. V gene TRBV20-1 combines with J gene TRBJ1-2; a possible D gene is TRBD1 (6 bases). V was pared by 0 bases and J by 3 bases, with 14 bases between. Germline assignment: CDR1 DFQATT and CDR2 SNEGSKA (reference sequence). CDR3 length: 15 residues. The CDR3 loop reads CSARDLQGMDYGYTF. The CDR3 nucleotides are TGCAGTGCTAGAGATCTGCAGGGGATGGACTATGGCTACACCTTC.

At least ten counts were recorded for this clonotype. The rearrangement joins TRBV2 to TRBJ2-2; D unresolved. The CDR3 length is 14 residues. Trimming pared 6 bases from V and 0 bases from J, leaving 8 bases between. Germline loops: CDR1 SNHLY, CDR2 FYNNEI. The CDR3 loop reads CASSQFANTGELFF. The CDR3 region has the DNA TGTGCCAGCAGCCAGTTCGCGAACACCGGGGAGCTGTTTTTT. Full variable domain (missing parts from reference TRBV2 and TRBJ2-2): EPEVTQTPSHQVTQMGQEVILRCVPISNHLYFYWYRQILGQKVEFLVSFYNNEISEKSEIFDDQFSVERPDGSNFTLKIRSTKLEDSAMYFCASSQFANTGELFFGEGSRLTVL.

This clonotype was detected ten times or more. J is TRBJ2-7 and V is TRBV28, with 9 bases matching TRBD2. Trimming removed 6 bases from V and 4 bases from J; junction bases left unmatched: 1. Per germline, CDR1 MDHEN and CDR2 SYDVKM. This CDR3 has 12 residues. CDR3 loop: CASRSGRYEQYF. The CDR3, as DNA: TGTGCCAGCAGAAGCGGGAGGTACGAGCAGTACTTC.

A remark on this clonotype: This may be a read error, as it is one base from a much larger clone. This rearrangement joins TRBV5-1 to TRBJ1-1; possible D gene TRBD1, 5 bases. This CDR3 is built from 13 residues. V was shortened by 3 bases and J by 5 bases, with 11 bases between the two germline ends. CDR1 SGHRS and CDR2 YFSETQ come from the germline V gene. The CDR3 loop reads CASSSNWGTEAFF. The CDR3 DNA reads as TGCGCCAGCAGCTCCAACTGGGGGACTGAAGCTTTCTTT.

This clonotype was counted at least ten times. This CDR3 is CSVGDSFYEQYF. Written as DNA, the CDR3 is TGCAGCGTTGGAGACAGTTTCTACGAGCAGTACTTC. The rearrangement uses TRBV29-1 and TRBJ2-7, with D tentatively TRBD1 (5 bases). CDR3 length: 12 residues. The germline V gene has CDR1 SQVTM and CDR2 ANQGSEA. The V and J ends lost 4 bases and 3 bases respectively, with 10 bases between them.

This clonotype was counted many times. This sequence joins TRBV5-1 and TRBJ1-2; no firm D call. V shed 1 base and J shed 4 bases, with 8 bases lying between them. This CDR3 has 13 residues. Germline V gives CDR1 SGHRS, CDR2 YFSETQ. The CDR3 region is CASSLSGIYGYTF. CDR3 nucleotide sequence: TGCGCCAGCAGCTTGAGCGGGATCTATGGCTACACCTTC.

This clonotype came up many times. The CDR3 DNA follows: TGTGCCAGCAGCTTAGATTTGTGGCGCAGGGACACTGAAGCTTTCTTT. This translates into CASSLDLWRRDTEAFF. V gene TRBV7-9 combines with J gene TRBJ1-1; perhaps TRBD1 as D (5 bases). The CDR3 sequence is 16 residues long. V was clipped by 1 base and J by 3 bases, with 15 bases between them. Germline CDR1 and CDR2: SEHNR and FQNEAQ (reference sequence). The full variable domain, in which reference TRBV7-9 and TRBJ1-1 provide the parts outside the CDR3, is DTGVSQNPRHKITKRGQNVTFRCDPISEHNRLYWYRQTLGQGPEFLTYFQNEAQLEKSRLLSDRFSAERPKGSFSTLEIQRTEQGDSAMYLCASSLDLWRRDTEAFFGQGTRLTVV.

This clonotype was observed many times. The chain combines TRBV12-3 or TRBV12-4 with TRBJ2-1; 11 nucleotides agree with TRBD2. V lost 6 bases and J lost 3; bases outside the gene matches: 10. The CDR3 contains 17 residues. CDR3 coding DNA: TGTGCCAGCAGGAACCTGGGACTAGCGGAGCACTACAATGAGCAGTTCTTC. Its protein is CASRNLGLAEHYNEQFF.

In regard to this clonotype: A single base separates this from a much larger clone, so it may be a read error. The rearrangement links TRBV18 to TRBJ1-3; D gene uncertain. In germline, CDR1 is KGHSH, CDR2 LQKENI. This CDR3 is 13 amino acids long. V dropped 4 bases and J dropped 8 bases, with 12 bases sitting between them. The CDR3: CASSRDVGDTIYF. The CDR3 nucleotides are TGTGCCAGCTCACGGGATGTGGGAGACACCATATATTTT.

This clonotype was detected a few times. This chain joins TRBV6-1 and TRBJ1-1; D possibly corresponds to TRBD1 (6 bases). With 6 bases removed from V and 1 base from J, the gap between germline ends came to 12 bases. In germline, CDR1 is MNHNS, CDR2 SASEGT. The CDR3 extends over 14 amino acids. The CDR3 is CASRRTDSNTEAFF. The CDR3 nucleotides read TGTGCCAGCAGGCGGACAGATTCGAACACTGAAGCTTTCTTT.

This clonotype was detected ten times or more. The J gene is TRBJ2-3, the V gene TRBV5-1; no clear D. Deletions cut 0 bases from V and 2 bases from J, with 7 bases between. Per germline, CDR1 SGHRS and CDR2 YFSETQ. The CDR3 spans 14 residues. The CDR3 sequence is CASSLETVTDTQYF. CDR3 in DNA: TGCGCCAGCAGCTTGGAGACCGTCACAGATACGCAGTATTTT.

This clonotype was counted ten times or more. The J gene is TRBJ1-5, the V gene TRBV12-3 or TRBV12-4; the D gene is possibly TRBD1 (6 bases). V was trimmed by 8 bases and J by 2 bases, leaving 16 bases between them. The CDR3 sequence is 15 residues long. The CDR3 sequence: CASGQTGYGNQPQHF. CDR3 DNA: TGTGCCAGCGGACAAACAGGGTACGGCAATCAGCCCCAGCATTTT.

This clonotype was detected many times. The chain recombines TRBV7-9 with TRBJ2-5; perhaps TRBD2 as D (6 bases). The CDR3 is 16 amino acids. Germline V gene sequence: CDR1 SEHNR, CDR2 FQNEAQ (reference sequence). V gave up 5 bases and J gave up 0 bases, with 16 bases separating them. For the CDR3, the DNA is TGTGCCAGCAGCCAGCCTACGGGACTTTACCAAGAGACCCAGTACTTC. Amino acid sequence: CASSQPTGLYQETQYF. The whole variable domain, filled in from reference TRBV7-9 and TRBJ2-5, reads DTGVSQNPRHKITKRGQNVTFRCDPISEHNRLYWYRQTLGQGPEFLTYFQNEAQLEKSRLLSDRFSAERPKGSFSTLEIQRTEQGDSAMYLCASSQPTGLYQETQYFGPGTRLLVL.

Concerning this clonotype: A read error is possible here, since a much larger clone lies one base away. This rearrangement joins TRBV27 to TRBJ2-7, with unresolved D. The CDR3 has 14 residues. Looked up from germline, CDR1 is MNHEY and CDR2 is SMNVEV (reference sequence). CDR3 loop: CASSLDGTNYQQYF. DNA of the CDR3: TGTGCCAGCAGTTTAGACGGCACCAACTACCAGCAGTACTTC.

The table lists this clonotype with a few counts. The V and J genes are TRBV11-3 and TRBJ2-2; D remains unclear. V gave up 0 bases and J gave up 4 bases, with 15 bases separating them. CDR1 SGHNT and CDR2 YENEEA come from the germline V gene. The CDR3 consists of 17 residues. CDR3 nucleotides: TGTGCCAGCAGCTTAGATCCTTGGCGCTCGGGCACCGGGGAGCTGTTTTTT. Translating gives CASSLDPWRSGTGELFF.

Ten or more counts support this clonotype. This sequence joins TRBV9 and TRBJ2-5; 7 nucleotides match TRBD2. Losses at the gene ends were 0 bases for V and 9 bases for J; bases not matched to a gene: 11. The CDR3 runs 15 residues. Germline CDR1 reads SGDLS; CDR2 reads YYNGEE. This chain's CDR3 is CASSVGASGPGAQYF. DNA of the CDR3: TGTGCCAGCAGCGTAGGGGCTAGCGGCCCGGGTGCCCAGTACTTC.

The V call is TRBV11-2, the J call TRBJ1-4; 10 bases line up with TRBD1. CDR1 SGHAT and CDR2 FQNNGV come from the germline V gene. V shed 4 bases, J shed 2 bases, and the junction held 7 bases outside the gene matches. There are 17 residues in the CDR3. This CDR3 is CASSSPWTGGTNEKLFF. In DNA form, the CDR3 reads TGTGCCAGCAGCTCCCCATGGACAGGGGGGACTAATGAAAAACTGTTTTTT. Full variable domain (missing parts from reference TRBV11-2 and TRBJ1-4): EAGVAQSPRYKIIEKRQSVAFWCNPISGHATLYWYQQILGQGPKLLIQFQNNGVVDDSQLPKDRFSAERLKGVDSTLKIQPAKLEDSAVYLCASSSPWTGGTNEKLFFGSGTQLSVL.

J is TRBJ1-2 and V is TRBV12-3 or TRBV12-4; no reliable D call. V lost 3 bases, J lost 4 bases, and 9 bases lay in between. CDR3 length: 13 amino acids. CDR3 coding DNA: TGTGCCAGCAGTTTCAGGCCCGGCTATGGCTACACCTTC. Translation gives CASSFRPGYGYTF.

This clonotype was counted many times. This sequence joins TRBV10-3 and TRBJ2-7; 7 bases agree with TRBD1. Germline CDR1 ENHRY, CDR2 SYGVKD. J was trimmed by 5 bases and V by 5 bases; bases with no gene match: 6. The CDR3 covers 13 residues. The DNA for the CDR3 is TGTGCCATCAGTCAGATAGGGGGCGACGAGCAGTACTTC. It translates to CAISQIGGDEQYF.

Comments on this clonotype: A much larger clone lies one base from this, so it may be a read error. V gene TRBV6-1 combines with J gene TRBJ2-3; no definite D call. CDR3 length: 14 amino acids. Germline V gene sequence: CDR1 MNHNS, CDR2 SASEGT. In nucleotides, the CDR3 is TGTGCCAGCAACGGGTTCCAGAGCACAGATAGGCAGTATTTT. This gives the protein CASNGFQSTDRQYF.

Comments on this clonotype: This may be a read error: a much more frequent sequence differs by one nucleotide. V gene TRBV12-5 combines with J gene TRBJ2-1; D remains unclear. This CDR3 spans 14 amino acids. Between the trimmed V and J ends, which lost 4 bases and 3 bases, there was a span of 10 bases. Germline values: CDR1 LGHNT, CDR2 FRNRAP. The CDR3: CASGSGEVYNEQFF. The CDR3 bases are TGTGCTAGTGGTTCCGGAGAGGTCTACAATGAGCAGTTCTTC.

Many counts were recorded for this clonotype. The rearrangement links TRBV5-1 to TRBJ2-7; D remains unclear. CDR1 is SGHRS, CDR2 YFSETQ, per germline. This CDR3 contains 12 residues. V was pared by 5 bases and J by 0 bases, with 6 bases between. This CDR3 is CASRGNSYEQYF. The CDR3 nucleotides are TGCGCCAGCAGGGGCAACTCCTACGAGCAGTACTTC.

This clonotype has at least ten counts. DNA of the CDR3: TGTGCCACCAACCCTGGACAGGGAGAAGAGACCCAGTACTTC. It encodes CATNPGQGEETQYF. The V gene is TRBV10-3, the J gene TRBJ2-5; TRBD1 matches at 8 bases. The CDR3 has 14 residues. The V segment lost 10 bases and the J segment 3 bases; nucleotides outside the gene matches: 10. Germline CDR1 is ENHRY and CDR2 is SYGVKD.

This clonotype was observed many times. This sequence joins TRBV12-3 or TRBV12-4 and TRBJ2-7; D not certain. With 4 bases removed from V and 5 bases from J, the gap between germline ends came to 15 bases. The CDR3 spans 14 residues. The CDR3 loop reads CASSSYKFRHEQYF. For the CDR3, the DNA is TGTGCCAGCAGTTCGTACAAGTTCCGCCACGAGCAGTACTTC.

Turning to this clonotype: A single base separates this from a much larger clone, so it may be a read error. The chain recombines TRBV7-9 with TRBJ2-7; D is possibly TRBD1 (5 bases). The CDR3 spans 14 residues. Germline V gene sequence: CDR1 SEHNR, CDR2 FQNEAQ (reference sequence). The CDR3 reads CASSLSRDSYDQYF. Written as DNA, the CDR3 is TGTGCCAGCAGCTTATCCCGAGACAGTTACGACCAGTACTTC.

This clonotype was detected many times. The chain recombines TRBV10-3 with TRBJ2-5; D not certain. This CDR3 region has 11 residues. The germline V gene encodes CDR1 ENHRY and CDR2 SYGVKD. V lost 4 bases, J lost 6 bases, and 6 bases lay in between. CDR3 coding DNA: TGTGCCATCAGTGGAGGACAGACCCAGTACTTC. This codes for CAISGGQTQYF.